The 13 T cell receptor beta chains in this list originate from one sample, sequenced in a study of shared clonotypes between healthy human individuals. Data came from immunoSEQ multiplex PCR; TCRdb stores just in-frame clones and leaves some out. The sample includes 2,500,000 or so clones, 92% of them seen just once. The sample consisted of naive CD4+ T cells from PBMCs. Specified subset: CD45RA+ positively selected. Receptors originate from a man aged 18 to 30 in good health. Some clones in this sample may be carry-over from other donors' samples.

This CDR3 is CASTLTGTATGELFF. The CDR3 coding sequence is TGCGCCAGCACCCTAACAGGGACGGCAACCGGGGAGCTGTTTTTT. The gene calls are TRBV5-1 and TRBJ2-2; the D gene is possibly TRBD1 (6 bases). Germline V CDR1 and CDR2: SGHRS, YFSETQ. CDR3 length: 15 amino acids. V was shortened by 6 bases and J by 5 bases, with 17 bases between the two germline ends. Full variable domain (missing parts from reference TRBV5-1 and TRBJ2-2): KAGVTQTPRYLIKTRGQQVTLSCSPISGHRSVSWYQQTPGQGLQFLFEYFSETQRNKGNFPGRFSGRQFSNSRSEMNVSTLELGDSALYLCASTLTGTATGELFFGEGSRLTVL.

The chain recombines TRBV7-2 with TRBJ1-2; TRBD1 aligns across 10 bases. Germline loops: CDR1 SGHTA, CDR2 FQGNSA. V lost 4 bases to trimming and J lost 12 bases; unmatched junction nucleotides: 11. The CDR3 runs to 14 residues. In DNA, the CDR3 is TGTGCCAGCAGCTCCTACCGGTGGACAGGGGGTAACACCTTC. Its translation: CASSSYRWTGGNTF.

The rearrangement joins TRBV27 to TRBJ1-1; 8 bases fit TRBD1. CDR3 length: 14 residues. The germline V gene encodes CDR1 MNHEY and CDR2 SMNVEV (reference sequence). V trimming: 5 bases; J trimming: 7 bases; junction bases outside the gene matches: 9. The CDR3: CASSPLRTGYEAFF. The CDR3 DNA reads TGTGCCAGCAGTCCCCTCCGGACAGGGTATGAAGCTTTCTTT.

V gene TRBV29-1 combines with J gene TRBJ2-2; 11 positions match TRBD1. CDR1 is SQVTM, CDR2 ANQGSEA, per germline. The CDR3 contains 15 residues. V lost 5 bases and J lost 8; bases outside the gene matches: 10. Here the CDR3 reads CSVTGQGALEGELFF. The CDR3 nucleotides are TGCAGCGTTACCGGACAGGGGGCGCTTGAAGGGGAGCTGTTTTTT.

On this clone: The junction and the germline gene differ at one end; a read error may be behind it. This chain connects TRBV28 to TRBJ2-7, with D possibly being TRBD1 (6 bases). This CDR3 spans 13 amino acids. The germline V gene encodes CDR1 MDHEN and CDR2 SYDVKM. The CDR3 protein is CGSGTLGPDEQYF. In DNA form, the CDR3 reads TGCGGGTCCGGGACACTGGGTCCGGACGAGCAGTACTTC.

This clone has a single count. Other nucleotide sequences in the sample specify the same CDR3. The rearrangement joins TRBV5-6 to TRBJ2-3; no definite D call. CDR3 length: 13 amino acids. V dropped 1 base and J dropped 0 bases, with 3 bases sitting between them. Germline V gene lookup returns CDR1 SGHDT and CDR2 YYEEEE. This chain's CDR3 is CASSLISTDTQYF. The CDR3 bases are TGTGCCAGCAGCTTGATCAGCACAGATACGCAGTATTTT.

J is TRBJ1-1 and V is TRBV28, with TRBD1 matching over 10 bases. Germline values: CDR1 MDHEN, CDR2 SYDVKM. CDR3 length: 14 residues. J gave up 5 bases and V 7 bases, and 7 bases lay outside the gene matches. The CDR3 protein is CASNRDRGYTEAFF. The DNA for the CDR3 is TGTGCCAGCAACCGGGACAGGGGTTATACTGAAGCTTTCTTT.

The rearrangement joins TRBV28 to TRBJ2-1; 7 bases fit TRBD2. Germline V gene lookup returns CDR1 MDHEN and CDR2 SYDVKM. J gave up 5 bases and V 1 base, and 5 bases lay outside the gene matches. This CDR3 comprises 15 residues. CDR3 coding DNA: TGTGCCAGCAGTTTATTTTCCCTAGCGGACAATGAGCAGTTCTTC. Translation: CASSLFSLADNEQFF.

In the case of this clone: Other DNA sequences within the sample encode an identical CDR3. This chain connects TRBV5-1 to TRBJ2-3; D gene ambiguous. Germline CDR1 and CDR2: SGHRS and YFSETQ. Trimming left V 0 bases short and J 4 bases short, with 3 bases between. The CDR3 has 12 amino acids. CDR3 protein: CASSLVPDTQYF. CDR3 DNA: TGCGCCAGCAGCTTGGTTCCAGATACGCAGTATTTT.

The gene calls are TRBV7-2 and TRBJ2-7; 8 nucleotides line up with TRBD1. J lost 4 bases, V lost 5 bases, and 10 bases had no gene match. The CDR3 has 15 residues. CDR1 and CDR2 from the germline V gene are SGHTA and FQGNSA. DNA for the CDR3: TGTGCCAGCAGCCCTAGACGGCAGGGGGCTTACGAGCAGTACTTC. Translating gives CASSPRRQGAYEQYF. The full variable domain, with the rest looked up from reference TRBV7-2 and TRBJ2-7, is GAGVSQSPSNKVTEKGKDVELRCDPISGHTALYWYRQSLGQGLEFLIYFQGNSAPDKSGLPSDRFSAERTGGSVSTLTIQRTQQEDSAVYLCASSPRRQGAYEQYFGPGTRLTVT.

The V and J genes are TRBV5-5 and TRBJ2-6, with D perhaps TRBD1 (5 bases). V lost 4 bases, J lost 1 base, and 9 bases lay in between. The CDR3 contains 15 residues. Germline CDR1 reads SGHKS; CDR2 reads YYEKEE (reference sequence). Here the CDR3 DNA reads TGTGCCAGCAGCCGAGCAGGGTCTGGGGCCAACGTCCTGACTTTC. This sequence encodes CASSRAGSGANVLTF. Full variable domain (missing parts from reference TRBV5-5 and TRBJ2-6): DAGVTQSPTHLIKTRGQQVTLRCSPISGHKSVSWYQQVLGQGPQFIFQYYEKEERGRGNFPDRFSARQFPNYSSELNVNALLLGDSALYLCASSRAGSGANVLTFGAGSRLTVL.

The rearrangement joins TRBV5-1 to TRBJ2-3; perhaps TRBD2 as D (6 bases). Germline CDR1 SGHRS, CDR2 YFSETQ. V lost 5 bases and J 1 base, leaving 8 bases between the germline ends. The CDR3 is 13 amino acids. The CDR3 bases are TGCGCCAGCAGTACGGGGGGCACAGATACGCAGTATTTT. Translating it yields CASSTGGTDTQYF. The full variable domain, with the rest looked up from reference TRBV5-1 and TRBJ2-3, is KAGVTQTPRYLIKTRGQQVTLSCSPISGHRSVSWYQQTPGQGLQFLFEYFSETQRNKGNFPGRFSGRQFSNSRSEMNVSTLELGDSALYLCASSTGGTDTQYFGPGTRLTVL.

The CDR3 loop is CATGRGIGLALSSIPPQVYEQYF. In DNA, the CDR3 is TGTGCCACGGGTCGAGGAATCGGACTAGCGTTAAGTTCGATCCCGCCCCAAGTTTACGAGCAGTACTTC. V is TRBV9 and J is TRBJ2-7; 9 bases line up with TRBD2. The V gene's germline CDR1 is SGDLS and CDR2 YYNGEE. This CDR3 spans 23 amino acids. Unmatched junction bases numbered 38, after V lost 9 bases and J lost 4 bases.